This T cell receptor (beta chain) was recovered during a study of blood T cell repertoires in COVID-19. Study-level background: Researchers got acute and convalescent COVID-19 samples from the United States, Italy and Spain. The cDNA or gDNA used as material had been derived from T cells, B-cell-depleted T cells, or PBMCs.

The CDR3 consists of 17 residues. Germline CDR1 SGHKS, CDR2 YYEKEE (reference sequence). Germline trimming cut 0 bases from V and 1 base from J; bases unmatched to any gene: 9. Per the original methods: How many nucleated cells were present was estimated from reference gene primer amplification. The table came from immunoSEQ multiplex PCR; TCRdb's copy has only in-frame clones and leaves some out. V and J calls and clone size follow that table, whereas D and trimming were derived from the DNA. The sample carries over 200,000 clones, over 80% recorded once. The chain combines TRBV5-5 with TRBJ2-7, with 8 bases that match TRBD1. This receptor was taken from a young man with COVID-19, enrolled during active disease. Sample: peripheral blood. This chain's CDR3 is CASSLGSGGTKSYEQYF. The CDR3 DNA reads as TGTGCCAGCAGCTTGGGTTCAGGGGGCACGAAGTCCTACGAGCAGTACTTC.